Listed below are T cell receptor beta chains from one sample, sequenced in a study of T cell changes during pregnancy in multiple sclerosis. Repertoires were generated with immunoSEQ multiplex PCR, while TCRdb's copy carries only in-frame clones and drops some. The sample has some 28,000 clones; approximately 88% are singletons. Sequenced here: CD8+ T cells from peripheral blood mononuclear cells, sampled before pregnancy. The receptors were gathered from a female donor with multiple sclerosis, enrolled in a pregnancy study. Both conserved end residues are part of each CDR3. D genes are given only for firm matches.

TRBJ2-5 | TRBD1 | TRBV10-3 | TGTGCCATCAAAGGACAGGGACACCAAGAGACCCAGTACTTC | CAIKGQGHQETQYF
TRBJ1-1 | - | TRBV4-3 | TGCGCCAGCAGCCAAGACGGGATGAACACTGAAGCTTTCTTT | CASSQDGMNTEAFF
TRBJ2-5 | TRBD2 | TRBV5-1 | TGCGCCAGCAGCCGCTGGCGGGGGGCAGAGACCCAGTACTTC | CASSRWRGAETQYF
TRBJ1-6 | - | TRBV27 | TGTGCCAGCAGTTTCGGACCGGGGTTCCCCCTCCACTTT | CASSFGPGFPLHF
TRBJ2-7 | - | TRBV10-2 | TGCGCCAGCAGTGACGGGGTAGCCCTTTACGAGCAGTACTTC | CASSDGVALYEQYF
TRBJ2-1 | TRBD2 | TRBV6-5 | TGTGCCAGCAGTTACAAGGCGGGGGGGCTAAACGAGCAGTTCTTC | CASSYKAGGLNEQFF
TRBJ1-1 | - | TRBV10-3 | TGTGCCACCTCGGGGGGGGGAATGAACACTGAAGCTTTCTTT | CATSGGGMNTEAFF
TRBJ1-1 | TRBD1 | TRBV7-9 | TGTGCCAGCAGCTTTGTCTGGGACAGGGGTTCTGAAGCTTTCTTT | CASSFVWDRGSEAFF
TRBJ1-1 | - | TRBV2 | TGTGCCAGCAGCTCCCCTGATGGAGCCTTTGAAGCTTTCTTT | CASSSPDGAFEAFF
TRBJ1-1 | - | TRBV19 | TGTGCCAGTAGTATTGGTCAGGGGATCACTGAAGCTTTCTTT | CASSIGQGITEAFF
TRBJ2-1 | - | TRBV7-3 | TGTGCCAGCAGCTTTGAGGCTAGCGCGTACAATGAGCAGTTCTTC | CASSFEASAYNEQFF
TRBJ2-1 | - | TRBV4-3 | TGCGCCAGCAGCAAATTGCAACGGGACAATGAGCAGTTCTTC | CASSKLQRDNEQFF
TRBJ1-2 | - | TRBV5-6 | TGTGCCAGCAGCACGGGATTTAACTATGGCTACACCTTC | CASSTGFNYGYTF
TRBJ1-6 | - | TRBV27 | TGTGCCAGCAGTTTAGCCCCCAGCTCCTATAATTCACCCCTCCACTTT | CASSLAPSSYNSPLHF
TRBJ1-6 | TRBD1 | TRBV5-6 | TGTGCCAGCAGCTTGGGGGGGACAGGGGTCACCTATAATTCACCCCTCCACTTT | CASSLGGTGVTYNSPLHF